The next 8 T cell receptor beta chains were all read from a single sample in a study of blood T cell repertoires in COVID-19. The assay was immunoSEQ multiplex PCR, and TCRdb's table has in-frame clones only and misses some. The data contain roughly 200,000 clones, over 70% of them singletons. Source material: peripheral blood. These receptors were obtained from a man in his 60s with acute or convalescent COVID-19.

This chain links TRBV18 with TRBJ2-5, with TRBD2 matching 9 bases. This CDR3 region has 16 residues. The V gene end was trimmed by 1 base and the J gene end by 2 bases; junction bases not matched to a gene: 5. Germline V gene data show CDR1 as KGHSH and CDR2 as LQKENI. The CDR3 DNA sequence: TGTGCCAGCTCACCACGGTTGACTAGCGGACAAGAGACCCAGTACTTC. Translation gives CASSPRLTSGQETQYF.

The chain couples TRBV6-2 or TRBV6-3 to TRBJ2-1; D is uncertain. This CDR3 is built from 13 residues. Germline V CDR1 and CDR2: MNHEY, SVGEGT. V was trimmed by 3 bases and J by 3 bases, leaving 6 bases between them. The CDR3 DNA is TGTGCCAGCAGTTATGTTAACTACAATGAGCAGTTCTTC. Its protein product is CASSYVNYNEQFF.

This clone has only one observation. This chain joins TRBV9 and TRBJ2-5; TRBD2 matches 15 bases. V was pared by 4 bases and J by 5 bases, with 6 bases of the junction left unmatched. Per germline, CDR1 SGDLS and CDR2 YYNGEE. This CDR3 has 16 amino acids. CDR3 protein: CASSSPGLAGGETQYF. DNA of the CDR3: TGTGCCAGCAGCTCGCCTGGACTAGCGGGGGGGGAGACCCAGTACTTC.

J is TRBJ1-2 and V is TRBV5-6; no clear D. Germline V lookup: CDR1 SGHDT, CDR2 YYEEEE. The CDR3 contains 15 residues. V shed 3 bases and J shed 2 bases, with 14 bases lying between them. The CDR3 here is CASSYRWAGNYGYTF. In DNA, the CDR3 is TGTGCCAGCAGCTACCGATGGGCGGGGAACTATGGCTACACCTTC.

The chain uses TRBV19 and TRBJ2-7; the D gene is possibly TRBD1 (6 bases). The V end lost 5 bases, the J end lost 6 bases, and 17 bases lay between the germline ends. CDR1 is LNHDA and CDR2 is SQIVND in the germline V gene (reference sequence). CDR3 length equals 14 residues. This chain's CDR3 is CASSAGQTSGEQYF. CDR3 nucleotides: TGTGCCAGTAGTGCCGGACAGACCTCCGGCGAGCAGTACTTC.

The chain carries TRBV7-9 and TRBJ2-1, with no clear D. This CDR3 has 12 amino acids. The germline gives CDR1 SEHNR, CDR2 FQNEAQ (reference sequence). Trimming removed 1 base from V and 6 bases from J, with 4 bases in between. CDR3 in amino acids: CASSLVFNEQFF. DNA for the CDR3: TGTGCCAGCAGCTTAGTCTTCAATGAGCAGTTCTTC.

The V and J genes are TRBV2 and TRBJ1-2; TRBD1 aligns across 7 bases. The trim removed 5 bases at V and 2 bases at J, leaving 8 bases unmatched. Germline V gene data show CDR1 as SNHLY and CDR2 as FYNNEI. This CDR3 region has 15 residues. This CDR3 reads CASSSNRQGNYGYTF. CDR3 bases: TGTGCCAGCAGTTCCAATCGACAGGGCAACTATGGCTACACCTTC.

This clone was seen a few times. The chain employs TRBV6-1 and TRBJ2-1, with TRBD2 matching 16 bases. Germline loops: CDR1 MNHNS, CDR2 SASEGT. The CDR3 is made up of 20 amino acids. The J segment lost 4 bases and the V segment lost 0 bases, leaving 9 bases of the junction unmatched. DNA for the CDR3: TGTGCCAGCAGTGAAGCGGGGACTAGCGGGAGGGCCGGGAGGTACAATGAGCAGTTCTTC. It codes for CASSEAGTSGRAGRYNEQFF.